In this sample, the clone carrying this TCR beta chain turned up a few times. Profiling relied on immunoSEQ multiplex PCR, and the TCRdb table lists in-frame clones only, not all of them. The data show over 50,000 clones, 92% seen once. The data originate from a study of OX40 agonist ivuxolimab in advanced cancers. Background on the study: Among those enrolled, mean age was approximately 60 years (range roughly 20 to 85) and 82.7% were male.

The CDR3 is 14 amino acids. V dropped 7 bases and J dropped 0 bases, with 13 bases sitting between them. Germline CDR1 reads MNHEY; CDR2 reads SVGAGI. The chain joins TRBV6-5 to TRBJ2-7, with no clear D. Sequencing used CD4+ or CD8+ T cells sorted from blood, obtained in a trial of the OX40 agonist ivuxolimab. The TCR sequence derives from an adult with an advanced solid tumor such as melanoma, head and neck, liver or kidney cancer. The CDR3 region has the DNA TGTGCCAGCACTGACGGTCTAAGCTCCTACGAGCAGTACTTC. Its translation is CASTDGLSSYEQYF.